The 9 T cell receptor beta chains below were found in one sample sequenced in a study of CXCR3-negative and CXCR3-positive naive CD8 T cells. These receptors' targets are unknown. The authors prepared UMI-labeled TRB cDNA libraries by 5' RACE. TCRdb reworked the 5' RACE reads into one entry per CDR3 protein, no DNA. The specimen's table records some 130,000 distinct CDR3 sequences. Study results and limitations: Against CXCR3-negative naive cells, CXCR3-positive naive cells showed more hydrophobic TRB CDR3s.

Sequencing input: naive CXCR3+ CD8+ T cells from blood. Noted subset: CD45RO-CCR7+CD27+CD95- naive CD8+ T cells expressing CXCR3 (TNR3+). The receptors were gathered from a human donor in good health. Some clones in this sample may be carry-over from other donors' samples.

CDR3 in amino acids: CASSPPGTGGLENTIYF. The genes are TRBV9 and TRBJ1-3; TCRdb lists TRBD1, though no DNA is available to test this call. This CDR3 region has 17 residues. Germline V gene data show CDR1 as SGDLS and CDR2 as YYNGEE. Combining the CDR3 with reference TRBV9 and TRBJ1-3 gives the whole variable domain DSGVTQTPKHLITATGQRVTLRCSPRSGDLSVYWYQQSLDQGLQFLIQYYNGEERAKGNILERFSAQQFPDLHSELNLSSLELGDSALYFCASSPPGTGGLENTIYFGEGSWLTVV.

The chain recombines TRBV30 with TRBJ2-2. The CDR3 is made up of 12 amino acids. Germline CDR1 reads GTSNPN; CDR2 reads SVGIG (reference sequence). The CDR3 loop is CAWSLVGGELFF.

The chain combines TRBV7-2 with TRBJ2-7; absent DNA, TCRdb's TRBD2 call cannot be checked. The CDR3 contains 13 residues. CDR1 and CDR2 from the germline V gene are SGHTA and FQGNSA. The CDR3 region is CASREGFSYEQYF.

The rearrangement links TRBV6-5 to TRBJ2-7; the D call from TCRdb, TRBD1, cannot be confirmed without DNA. CDR1 and CDR2 from the germline V gene are MNHEY and SVGAGI. The CDR3 totals 13 residues. CDR3 protein: CATGQGGSYEQYF.

The rearrangement joins TRBV7-6 to TRBJ2-3; the TCRdb D gene call, TRBD1, has no DNA to confirm it. This CDR3 is 15 amino acids long. Looked up from germline, CDR1 is SGHVS and CDR2 is FNYEAQ. CDR3 in amino acids: CASSPNYGGADTQYF.

The chain is built from TRBV5-5 and TRBJ2-2; the D call of TRBD1 rests on TCRdb alone, since no DNA is present to check it. There are 16 residues in the CDR3. Germline CDR1 and CDR2: SGHKS and YYEKEE (reference sequence). CDR3: CASSSPLRENTGELFF.

The rearrangement links TRBV20-1 to TRBJ1-1; the D call of TRBD1 rests on TCRdb alone, since no DNA is present to check it. CDR1 and CDR2 from the germline V gene are DFQATT and SNEGSKA (reference sequence). CDR3 size: 12 residues. The CDR3 is CSARRTDTEAFF.

J is TRBJ1-1 and V is TRBV5-4; TCRdb indicates TRBD1, and absent DNA this call remains unverified. The CDR3 has 15 amino acids. Germline loops: CDR1 SGHNT, CDR2 YYREEE (reference sequence). The CDR3 protein is CASSYGRGGEPEAFF.

The gene calls are TRBV5-1 and TRBJ2-1. The germline gives CDR1 SGHRS, CDR2 YFSETQ. The length of the CDR3 is 14 residues. CDR3: CASSLYPAGNEQFF.